These 28 T cell receptor beta chains share one sample of origin, sequenced in a study of cytomegalovirus exposure and HLA in healthy donors. PCR primers comprised 60 Vbeta and 13 Jbeta primers. Some clones are missing from TCRdb's copy, which holds only in-frame ones; the method was immunoSEQ multiplex PCR. The sample table sets out approximately 140,000 clones. The specimen sequenced was PBMCs. These receptors were taken from a woman aged 45-60 years in good health and CMV-seronegative.

The chain has TRBV7-9 and TRBJ1-2; TRBD1 might be the D (5 bases). Deletions cut 2 bases from V and 8 bases from J, with 12 bases between. Germline lookup yields CDR1 SEHNR and CDR2 FQNEAQ (reference sequence). The CDR3 totals 13 residues. The CDR3 DNA follows: TGTGCCAGCAGCTTATCAGGGCAGAAGGGCTACACCTTC. Translation: CASSLSGQKGYTF.

J is TRBJ1-5 and V is TRBV10-3; D unclear. V was trimmed by 5 bases and J by 3 bases, leaving 8 bases between them. Germline CDR1 ENHRY, CDR2 SYGVKD. There are 13 residues in the CDR3. The CDR3 sequence: CAISRQANQPQHF. The CDR3 DNA is TGTGCCATCAGTCGACAAGCCAATCAGCCCCAGCATTTT.

V is TRBV10-3 and J is TRBJ1-5; D is undetermined. This CDR3 has 13 amino acids. The germline V gene has CDR1 ENHRY and CDR2 SYGVKD. With 5 bases removed from V and 0 bases from J, the gap between germline ends came to 5 bases. Here the CDR3 reads CAISPYSNQPQHF. The DNA for the CDR3 is TGTGCCATCAGTCCCTATAGCAATCAGCCCCAGCATTTT.

The V gene is TRBV4-2, the J gene TRBJ2-7, with 10 bases aligning to TRBD2. There are 18 residues in the CDR3. CDR1 LGHNA and CDR2 YNFKEQ come from the germline V gene. V was clipped by 0 bases and J by 3 bases; unmatched bases: 11. The CDR3 DNA reads as TGTGCCAGCAGCCAAGAGTTACTAGCGGGAAATTCCCACTACGAGCAGTACTTC. It translates to CASSQELLAGNSHYEQYF.

The chain uses TRBV2 and TRBJ1-1; D is unresolved. Trimming pared 9 bases from V and 4 bases from J, leaving 15 bases between. CDR3 size: 13 residues. CDR1 is SNHLY, CDR2 FYNNEI, per germline. Here the CDR3 reads CASSLEGSTEAFF. Here the CDR3 DNA reads TGTGCCAGTTCCTTAGAGGGTTCCACTGAAGCTTTCTTT.

This chain uses TRBV5-6 with TRBJ1-1; D unresolved. Looked up from germline, CDR1 is SGHDT and CDR2 is YYEEEE. CDR3 size: 15 residues. V lost 4 bases, J lost 5 bases, and 18 bases lay in between. As DNA, the CDR3 is TGTGCCAGCAGCGGAATGGGATATAGAGGGACTGAAGCTTTCTTT. This codes for CASSGMGYRGTEAFF.

The J gene is TRBJ1-5, the V gene TRBV7-8; maybe TRBD1 (5 bases). CDR1 is SGHVS and CDR2 is FQNEAQ in the germline V gene. The V gene lost 2 bases and the J gene lost 6 bases, with 14 bases spanning the gap. This CDR3 has 15 residues. Written as DNA, the CDR3 is TGTGCCAGCAGCTTAAGCTCAGGGTTCCGTCAGCCCCAGCATTTT. Protein sequence: CASSLSSGFRQPQHF. Together with reference TRBV7-8 and TRBJ1-5, the CDR3 gives the full variable domain: GAGVSQSPRYKVAKRGQDVALRCDPISGHVSLFWYQQALGQGPEFLTYFQNEAQLDKSGLPSDRFFAERPEGSVSTLKIQRTQQEDSAVYLCASSLSSGFRQPQHFGDGTRLSIL.

This chain uses TRBV15 with TRBJ1-5, with D unclear. V lost 1 base and J lost 5, with 12 bases in between. Looked up from germline, CDR1 is LNHNV and CDR2 is YYDKDF (reference sequence). The CDR3 length is 15 residues. The CDR3 loop is CATSRVDRRDQPQHF. The DNA for the CDR3 is TGTGCCACCAGCAGAGTCGATAGGAGAGATCAGCCCCAGCATTTT.

The V call is TRBV30, the J call TRBJ2-5; 9 nucleotides match TRBD2. This CDR3 region has 14 residues. With 3 bases clipped from V and 5 bases from J, the junction kept 7 bases outside the gene matches. CDR1 and CDR2 (germline): GTSNPN, SVGIG (reference sequence). CDR3 sequence reads: CAWSRGGASETQYF. The CDR3 nucleotides read TGTGCCTGGAGCCGCGGGGGGGCCTCGGAGACCCAGTACTTC. The whole variable domain, filled in from reference TRBV30 and TRBJ2-5, reads SQTIHQWPATLVQPVGSPLSLECTVEGTSNPNLYWYRQAAGRGLQLLFYSVGIGQISSEVPQNLSASRPQDRQFILSSKKLLLSDSGFYLCAWSRGGASETQYFGPGTRLLVL.

This chain joins TRBV14 and TRBJ2-1; D is uncertain. From germline, CDR1 is SGHDN and CDR2 FVKESK. Trimming shortened V by 4 bases and J by 11 bases, and 6 bases separated the two germline ends. The CDR3 is 10 residues long. The CDR3 region has the DNA TGTGCCAGCAGCCTTCAGAAGCAGTTCTTC. Amino acid sequence: CASSLQKQFF. Full variable domain (remainder filled in from reference TRBV14 and TRBJ2-1): EAGVTQFPSHSVIEKGQTVTLRCDPISGHDNLYWYRRVMGKEIKFLLHFVKESKQDESGMPNNRFLAERTGGTYSTLKVQPAELEDSGVYFCASSLQKQFFGPGTRLTVL.

V and J are TRBV5-4 and TRBJ1-4; 9 nucleotides agree with TRBD1. Trimming at V came to 4 bases and at J to 7 bases, leaving 5 bases not matched to a gene. This CDR3 is built from 14 residues. Germline lookup yields CDR1 SGHNT and CDR2 YYREEE (reference sequence). This CDR3 reads CASSLDRGSEKLFF. The CDR3 nucleotides are TGTGCCAGCAGCCTGGACAGGGGAAGTGAAAAACTGTTTTTT. The whole variable domain, filled in from reference TRBV5-4 and TRBJ1-4, reads ETGVTQSPTHLIKTRGQQVTLRCSSQSGHNTVSWYQQALGQGPQFIFQYYREEENGRGNFPPRFSGLQFPNYSSELNVNALELDDSALYLCASSLDRGSEKLFFGSGTQLSVL.

The chain uses TRBV7-2 and TRBJ1-1, with D possibly being TRBD1 (5 bases). This CDR3 is 15 amino acids long. Germline-derived CDR1 and CDR2 are SGHTA and FQGNSA. V lost 1 base and J 0 bases, leaving 9 bases between the germline ends. CDR3 bases: TGTGCCAGCAGCTTAGACGGCAGGGTGAACACTGAAGCTTTCTTT. Translated, it gives CASSLDGRVNTEAFF. The variable domain in full, with the rest retrieved from reference TRBV7-2 and TRBJ1-1, is GAGVSQSPSNKVTEKGKDVELRCDPISGHTALYWYRQSLGQGLEFLIYFQGNSAPDKSGLPSDRFSAERTGGSVSTLTIQRTQQEDSAVYLCASSLDGRVNTEAFFGQGTRLTVV.

The chain combines TRBV18 with TRBJ1-1; 12 bases are a match to TRBD1. Germline V lookup: CDR1 KGHSH, CDR2 LQKENI. The CDR3 is made up of 18 amino acids. Trimming at V came to 4 bases and at J to 0 bases, leaving 9 bases not matched to a gene. Written as DNA, the CDR3 is TGTGCCAGCTCACTATCGTTGGGACAGGGGGCGATGAACACTGAAGCTTTCTTT. The encoded protein is CASSLSLGQGAMNTEAFF.

This sequence joins TRBV4-1 and TRBJ1-6, with a possible D match to TRBD1 (6 bases). Deletions cut 0 bases from V and 9 bases from J, with 18 bases between. The germline V gene has CDR1 MGHRA and CDR2 YSYEKL. The CDR3 runs 17 residues. The CDR3 bases are TGCGCCAGCAGCCAAGATAGGGGGACGGGTGGGGTTTCACCCCTCCACTTT. Translated, it gives CASSQDRGTGGVSPLHF.

V gene TRBV5-4 combines with J gene TRBJ2-5; 8 nucleotides match TRBD2. The ends lost 4 bases at V and 2 bases at J; junction bases unmatched: 7. Germline CDR1 and CDR2: SGHNT and YYREEE (reference sequence). The CDR3 is 15 amino acids. CDR3 sequence (DNA): TGTGCCAGCAGCCTTAGACCGGGAGGGCAAGAGACCCAGTACTTC. Its protein is CASSLRPGGQETQYF.

The chain uses TRBV29-1 and TRBJ1-3; D is perhaps TRBD1 (5 bases). V was trimmed by 7 bases and J by 0 bases, leaving 10 bases between them. Germline loops: CDR1 SQVTM, CDR2 ANQGSEA. CDR3 length: 13 residues. CDR3 sequence: CSGAGLSGNTIYF. In nucleotides, the CDR3 is TGCAGCGGTGCAGGGCTCTCTGGAAACACCATATATTTT.

The chain recombines TRBV14 with TRBJ1-2; weak D call: TRBD1 (6 bases). V gave up 3 bases and J gave up 4 bases, with 15 bases separating them. CDR1 is SGHDN, CDR2 FVKESK, per germline. CDR3 length: 15 residues. For the CDR3, the DNA is TGTGCCAGCAGCCAGGGGGCCAGCGGGGGCTATGGCTACACCTTC. It is translated as CASSQGASGGYGYTF.

V is TRBV7-2 and J is TRBJ1-5, with 8 bases lining up with TRBD1. CDR3 length: 15 amino acids. With V trimmed by 3 bases and J by 7 bases, 8 bases remained unmatched. Germline values: CDR1 SGHTA, CDR2 FQGNSA. The CDR3 DNA follows: TGTGCCAGCAGCTTGGGAGGACAGGGACACCAGCCCCAGCATTTT. Its translation is CASSLGGQGHQPQHF. Using reference TRBV7-2 and TRBJ1-5 for the parts outside the CDR3, the full variable domain is GAGVSQSPSNKVTEKGKDVELRCDPISGHTALYWYRQSLGQGLEFLIYFQGNSAPDKSGLPSDRFSAERTGGSVSTLTIQRTQQEDSAVYLCASSLGGQGHQPQHFGDGTRLSIL.

The rearrangement links TRBV10-3 to TRBJ1-3, with TRBD1 matching over 8 bases. V was clipped by 5 bases and J by 3 bases; unmatched bases: 3. The CDR3 runs 14 residues. Germline CDR1 ENHRY, CDR2 SYGVKD. CDR3 amino acids: CAISQTGDGNTIYF. The DNA of the CDR3 is TGTGCCATCAGTCAGACAGGGGATGGAAACACCATATATTTT.

The J gene is TRBJ1-2, the V gene TRBV30; possibly TRBD1 for D (5 bases). Deletions cut 0 bases from V and 4 bases from J, with 9 bases between. Germline assignment: CDR1 GTSNPN and CDR2 SVGIG (reference sequence). The CDR3 runs to 13 residues. The CDR3 here is CAWSVAGPYGYTF. The CDR3 coding sequence is TGTGCCTGGAGTGTAGCAGGGCCCTATGGCTACACCTTC.

The chain couples TRBV4-2 to TRBJ2-5; TRBD2 agrees at 7 bases. The CDR3 length is 15 residues. The germline V gene encodes CDR1 LGHNA and CDR2 YNFKEQ. V shed 0 bases and J 3 bases; nucleotides not matched to a gene: 4. The CDR3 DNA is TGTGCCAGCAGCCAAGACCAGCGGGGAAAAGAGACCCAGTACTTC. It specifies CASSQDQRGKETQYF.

The chain is built from TRBV15 and TRBJ1-1, with D possibly matching TRBD1 (5 bases). Trimming pared 0 bases from V and 6 bases from J, leaving 14 bases between. Germline lookup yields CDR1 LNHNV and CDR2 YYDKDF (reference sequence). The CDR3 loop spans 15 amino acids. CDR3 sequence reads: CATSRDLGPGAEAFF. Written as DNA, the CDR3 is TGTGCCACCAGCAGAGATCTGGGGCCGGGCGCTGAAGCTTTCTTT. The full variable domain, completed using reference TRBV15 and TRBJ1-1, is DAMVIQNPRYQVTQFGKPVTLSCSQTLNHNVMYWYQQKSSQAPKLLFHYYDKDFNNEADTPDNFQSRRPNTSFCFLDIRSPGLGDTAMYLCATSRDLGPGAEAFFGQGTRLTVV.

This rearrangement joins TRBV6-5 to TRBJ2-1; 9 nucleotides align to TRBD2. The CDR3 length is 15 residues. V was clipped by 6 bases and J by 4 bases; unmatched bases: 7. Germline V gene sequence: CDR1 MNHEY, CDR2 SVGAGI. CDR3 nucleotide sequence: TGTGCCAGCAGGTTCCTTAGCGGGAGTTACAATGAGCAGTTCTTC. This encodes CASRFLSGSYNEQFF.

J is TRBJ2-3 and V is TRBV27; TRBD2 aligns across 9 bases. After removal of 5 bases from V and 0 bases from J, the junction contained 6 bases not matched to a gene. Germline CDR1 and CDR2: MNHEY and SMNVEV (reference sequence). The CDR3 length is 16 residues. The CDR3 DNA reads TGTGCCAGCAGTCCTGCGGGGGGGATCAGCACAGATACGCAGTATTTT. Its translation: CASSPAGGISTDTQYF.

The rearrangement links TRBV7-6 to TRBJ2-3; 9 bases match TRBD2. The CDR3 runs 16 residues. The junction had 9 bases not matched to a gene; V was cut back by 4 bases and J by 4 bases. Germline loops: CDR1 SGHVS, CDR2 FNYEAQ. The CDR3 loop reads CASSSLAGSLSDTQYF. The CDR3 DNA follows: TGTGCCAGCAGCTCCCTAGCGGGGTCGCTGTCAGATACGCAGTATTTT.

This rearrangement joins TRBV11-2 to TRBJ2-5, with 8 positions matching TRBD2. CDR1 and CDR2 from the germline V gene are SGHAT and FQNNGV. The ends lost 7 bases at V and 5 bases at J; junction bases unmatched: 9. CDR3 length: 14 residues. CDR3 region: CASTPSGGAETQYF. In DNA, the CDR3 is TGTGCCAGCACCCCCTCCGGGGGGGCGGAGACCCAGTACTTC.

The gene calls are TRBV20-1 and TRBJ1-2; D ambiguous. Trimming pared 6 bases from V and 4 bases from J, leaving 9 bases between. The CDR3 has 11 amino acids. Per the germline V gene, CDR1 is DFQATT and CDR2 is SNEGSKA (reference sequence). The CDR3 loop is CSAPRSYGYTF. The DNA of the CDR3 is TGCAGTGCCCCCCGGAGCTATGGCTACACCTTC.

The chain is built from TRBV28 and TRBJ2-7, with D maybe TRBD2 (7 bases). This CDR3 is 13 amino acids long. Trimming took 6 bases from V and 5 from J, leaving 14 bases between them. From germline, CDR1 is MDHEN and CDR2 SYDVKM. The CDR3 bases are TGTGCCAGCAGCTACCGGGGGGCCAACGAGCAGTACTTC. Protein: CASSYRGANEQYF.